The clone carrying this TCR beta chain showed up just a few times. Its specificity is unknown. RNA totalling about 0.45 to 1 ug underwent reverse transcription with random hexamers. Amplification of TCR beta CDR3 spanned 54 Vbeta and 13 Jbeta via immunoSEQ multiplex PCR. TCRdb reprocessed the immunoSEQ multiplex PCR reads via MiXCR and lists one record per CDR3 protein. The sample lists 330,000 or so distinct CDR3 sequences; 75% to 90% were seen once. This specimen comes from a study of CD8 T cells in Susac syndrome. Study outcomes and limitations: The relatively small number of individuals in the TCR sequencing and HLA analysis was acknowledged by the study.

The V gene's germline CDR1 is SGHRS and CDR2 YFSETQ. CDR3 length equals 14 residues. V was trimmed by 4 bases and J by 6 bases, leaving 14 bases between them. The chain employs TRBV5-1 and TRBJ2-1; D unclear. Input material: CD8+ T cells from PBMCs. This receptor was identified in a human donor with multiple sclerosis. CDR3 DNA sequence: TGCGCCAGCAGCCCTTGGACCGCATCCAATGAGCAGTTCTTC. It encodes CASSPWTASNEQFF.